The sequence of this TCR beta chain was determined in a study of blood T cell repertoires in COVID-19 (dated by TCRdb to the early 2020s). For context, the study as a whole: Samples from collaborators originated in the United States, Italy and Spain and spanned both the acute and convalescent phases of COVID-19. The dataset comprised deeply sampled blood TCRbeta repertoires from subjects exposed to, actively infected with, or recovered from COVID-19. The prospective study material was composed of cDNA or gDNA derived from T cells, B-cell-depleted T cells, or PBMCs. Sample metadata almost always included a de-identified subject ID, COVID-19 status, age in years and sex. Where available, HLA class I and class II types were obtained from metadata supplied by the sample provider rather than from assay-based typing. The repertoires were released in a freely available public database intended as a resource for research on the immune response to SARS-CoV-2. Samples came from the ongoing ImmuneRACE study (first 160 participants) plus 1,254 subjects from 6 global collaborators.

The CDR3 numbers 15 residues from cysteine through phenylalanine. Of all the DNA, just the CDR3 is kept, 45 bases in frame from base 1. V is clipped by 1 base and J by 3 bases, and the sequence between their germline boundaries is 11 bases long. The germline V gene specifies SGHRS as CDR1 and YFSETQ as CDR2. Whole blood was collected in K2EDTA tubes by collaborating institutions according to the institutions' own protocols. Collaborator samples were shipped for TCRbeta analysis as frozen whole blood, isolated PBMCs, or DNA extracted from either sample type. What the study reported, not specific to this receptor: How much clinical and demographic metadata was included differed by source and by participant, and the metadata was provided uncurated.

A word on this clone: It lacks a known antigen. Nothing much larger sits one base from this clone, and base qualities are not available.

TCRbeta CDR3 regions were amplified from genomic DNA by means of the immunoSEQ Assay, a bias-controlled multiplex PCR. In the authors' own workflow: The number of nucleated cells in each sample was estimated from the amplification of reference gene primers within the assay. To quantify the absolute abundance of each unique TCRbeta CDR3 rearrangement, sequence reads were collapsed and filtered. Productive Simpson clonality was computed per sample as the square root of Simpson's diversity index over productive rearrangements. The table was pulled from immuneACCESS by TCRdb, which kept in-frame rearrangements only. Such tables lose some clones; where checked, under half of the loss comes from unresolved V genes, and the rest has no known cause. V and J calls and clone size are given by that table; D and trimming were obtained from the DNA. The sample has tens of thousands of clones on record, roughly 90% of them singletons. Jointly, the top ten make up 8.5% of the sample.

The sequence links TRBV5-1 to TRBJ1-5, and perhaps TRBD1 as D gene, on 5 matching bases. The sequence derives from a man in his 60s with active COVID-19. What was sequenced was peripheral blood. The CDR3 region: CASSLKGEDNQPQHF. The base sequence is TGCGCCAGCAGCTTGAAAGGGGAGGACAATCAGCCCCAGCATTTT.